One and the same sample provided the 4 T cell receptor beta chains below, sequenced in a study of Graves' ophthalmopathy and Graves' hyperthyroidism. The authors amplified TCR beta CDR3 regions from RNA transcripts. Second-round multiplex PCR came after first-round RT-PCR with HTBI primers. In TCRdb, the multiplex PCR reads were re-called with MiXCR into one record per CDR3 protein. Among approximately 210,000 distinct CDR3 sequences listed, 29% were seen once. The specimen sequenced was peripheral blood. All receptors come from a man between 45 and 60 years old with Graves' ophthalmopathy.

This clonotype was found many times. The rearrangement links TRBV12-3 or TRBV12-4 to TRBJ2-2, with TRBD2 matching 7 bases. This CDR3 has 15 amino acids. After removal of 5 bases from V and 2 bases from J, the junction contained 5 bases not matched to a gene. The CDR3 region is CASSPLAVNTGELFF. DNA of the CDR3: TGTGCCAGCAGTCCTCTAGCGGTAAACACCGGGGAGCTGTTTTTT.

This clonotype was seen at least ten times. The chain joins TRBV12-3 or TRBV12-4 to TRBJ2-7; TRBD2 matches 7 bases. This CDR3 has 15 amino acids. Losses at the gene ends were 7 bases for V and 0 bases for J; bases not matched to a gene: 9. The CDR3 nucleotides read TGTGCCAGCAAAATGGCGGCGGGAGCCTCCTACGAGCAGTACTTC. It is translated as CASKMAAGASYEQYF.

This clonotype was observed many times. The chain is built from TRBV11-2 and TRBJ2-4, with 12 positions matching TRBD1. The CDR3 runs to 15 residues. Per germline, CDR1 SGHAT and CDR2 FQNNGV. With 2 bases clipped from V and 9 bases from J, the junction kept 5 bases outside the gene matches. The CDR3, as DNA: TGTGCCAGCAGCTTACCGGGACAGGGGGCAAGCATTCAGTACTTC. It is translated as CASSLPGQGASIQYF.

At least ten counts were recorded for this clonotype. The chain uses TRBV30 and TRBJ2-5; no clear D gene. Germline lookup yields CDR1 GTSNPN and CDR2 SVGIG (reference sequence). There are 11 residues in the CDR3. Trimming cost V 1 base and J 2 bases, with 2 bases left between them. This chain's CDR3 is CAWSDQETQYF. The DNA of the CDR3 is TGTGCCTGGAGTGATCAAGAGACCCAGTACTTC.